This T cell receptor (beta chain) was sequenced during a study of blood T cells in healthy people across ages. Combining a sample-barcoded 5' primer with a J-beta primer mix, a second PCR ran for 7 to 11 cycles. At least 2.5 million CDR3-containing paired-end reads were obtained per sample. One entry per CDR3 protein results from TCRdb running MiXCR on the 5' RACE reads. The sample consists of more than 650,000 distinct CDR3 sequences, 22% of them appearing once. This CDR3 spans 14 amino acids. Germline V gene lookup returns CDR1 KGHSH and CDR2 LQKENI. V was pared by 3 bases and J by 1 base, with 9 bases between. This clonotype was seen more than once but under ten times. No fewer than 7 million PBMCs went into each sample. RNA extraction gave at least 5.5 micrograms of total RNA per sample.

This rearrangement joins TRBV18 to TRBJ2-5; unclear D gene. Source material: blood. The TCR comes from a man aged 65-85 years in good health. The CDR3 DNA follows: TGTGCCAGCTCACCTATCGAGACCCAAGAGACCCAGTACTTC. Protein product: CASSPIETQETQYF.